This T cell receptor beta chain appears in the sequencing data of a study of immune heterogeneity within non-small cell lung tumors. A single count supports this clonotype. A multiplex PCR containing 32 V primers and 13 J primers was used to amplify TCR beta CDR3. TCRdb ran MiXCR on the multiplex PCR reads and lists one entry per CDR3 protein. This table holds 9,400 or so distinct CDR3 sequences, 25% to 40% found once. This CDR3 contains 13 residues. Trimming took off 0 bases at V and 3 bases at J, with 6 bases between the two ends. The V gene's germline CDR1 is MGHRA and CDR2 YSYEKL. Bulk tumor genomic DNA, roughly 600 ng per sample, was the template. Biopsies that were spaced far apart were taken, several per primary tumor, during surgery. Undergoing curative surgery were patients whose non-small cell lung cancer was untreated and newly diagnosed.

V gene TRBV4-1 combines with J gene TRBJ2-7; D call uncertain. The sample was lung tumor tissue. This receptor was identified in a man in his sixties with non-small cell lung cancer. The CDR3 region is CASSQEVSYEQYF. CDR3 sequence (DNA): TGCGCCAGCAGCCAAGAGGTGAGCTACGAGCAGTACTTC.